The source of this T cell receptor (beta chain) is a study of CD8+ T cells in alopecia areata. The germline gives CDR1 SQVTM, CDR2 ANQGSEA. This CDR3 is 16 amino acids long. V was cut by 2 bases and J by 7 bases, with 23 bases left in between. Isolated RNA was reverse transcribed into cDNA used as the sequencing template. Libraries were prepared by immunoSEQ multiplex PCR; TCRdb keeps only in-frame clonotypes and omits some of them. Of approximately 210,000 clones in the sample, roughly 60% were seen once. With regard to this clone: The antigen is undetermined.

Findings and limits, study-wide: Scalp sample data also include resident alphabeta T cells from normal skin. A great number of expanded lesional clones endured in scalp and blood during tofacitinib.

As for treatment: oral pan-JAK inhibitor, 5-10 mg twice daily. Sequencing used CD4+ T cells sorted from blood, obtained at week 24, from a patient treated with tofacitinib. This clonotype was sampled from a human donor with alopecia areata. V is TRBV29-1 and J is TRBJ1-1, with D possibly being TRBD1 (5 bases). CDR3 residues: CSVELPPLGRRFEAFF. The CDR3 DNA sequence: TGCAGCGTTGAACTCCCCCCTCTGGGGCGACGTTTTGAAGCTTTCTTT.